A single sample gave rise to the 26 T cell receptor beta chains below, sequenced in a study of blood T cell repertoires in COVID-19 (dated by TCRdb to the early 2020s). The method was the immunoSEQ multiplex PCR assay. Held by TCRdb, this immuneACCESS table contains in-frame sequences only and omits some clones. Under half of the omission traces to an unresolved V gene where checked; the cause of the rest is unknown. For this sample there are fewer than 70,000 clones; around 79% appear just once. Around 5% of the sample comes from the top ten. Sequencing input: peripheral blood. The receptors here all came from a human donor in a cohort sampled during active COVID-19.

The J gene is TRBJ1-1, the V gene TRBV7-2; D gene unclear. CDR3 length: 14 amino acids. The V gene lost 2 bases and the J gene lost 0 bases, with 7 bases spanning the gap. The germline CDR1 and CDR2 sequences are SGHTA and FQGNSA. The CDR3 sequence: CASSLLAVNTEAFF. The CDR3 nucleotides read TGTGCCAGCAGCTTACTCGCGGTGAACACTGAAGCTTTCTTT.

V usage is TRBV6-5 and J usage is TRBJ1-1; a weak D match, TRBD1 (6 bases). Germline CDR1 reads MNHEY; CDR2 reads SVGAGI. Trimming stripped 7 bases from V and 1 base from J, with 10 bases between. The length of the CDR3 is 13 residues. CDR3 in amino acids: CASTRDKNTEAFF. The CDR3 DNA reads as TGTGCCAGCACCAGGGACAAGAACACTGAAGCTTTCTTT.

CDR3 residues: CASGRGQYF. The DNA for the CDR3 is TGTGCCAGCGGGAGAGGGCAGTACTTC. J is TRBJ2-7 and V is TRBV2; D is perhaps TRBD2 (5 bases). This CDR3 is built from 9 residues. The germline V and J ends were trimmed by 8 bases and 9 bases, with 8 bases remaining between them. From germline, CDR1 is SNHLY and CDR2 FYNNEI.

The chain links TRBV5-1 to TRBJ2-7; 7 bases are a match to TRBD2. Germline V gives CDR1 SGHRS, CDR2 YFSETQ. Trimming at V came to 4 bases and at J to 2 bases, leaving 6 bases not matched to a gene. This CDR3 comprises 14 residues. CDR3: CASSLSGQTYEQYF. Here the CDR3 DNA reads TGCGCCAGCAGCCTTAGCGGGCAAACCTACGAGCAGTACTTC. Full variable domain (outside the CDR3, taken from reference TRBV5-1 and TRBJ2-7): KAGVTQTPRYLIKTRGQQVTLSCSPISGHRSVSWYQQTPGQGLQFLFEYFSETQRNKGNFPGRFSGRQFSNSRSEMNVSTLELGDSALYLCASSLSGQTYEQYFGPGTRLTVT.

The V and J genes are TRBV7-2 and TRBJ2-7, with D maybe TRBD2 (5 bases). Deletions cut 1 base from V and 0 bases from J, with 13 bases between. The CDR3 has 16 residues. The germline gives CDR1 SGHTA, CDR2 FQGNSA. CDR3 amino acids: CASSLVPGVSSYEQYF. CDR3 nucleotide sequence: TGTGCCAGCAGCTTAGTACCCGGGGTCAGCTCCTACGAGCAGTACTTC.

This chain joins TRBV5-6 and TRBJ1-2; no clear D. This CDR3 spans 12 amino acids. The V gene's germline CDR1 is SGHDT and CDR2 YYEEEE. V gave up 0 bases and J gave up 13 bases, with 13 bases separating them. CDR3 residues: CASSLVSGLLTF. CDR3 in DNA: TGTGCCAGCAGCTTGGTCTCAGGCTTGCTCACCTTC.

The gene calls are TRBV7-2 and TRBJ2-7; 8 bases are a match to TRBD2. Germline lookup yields CDR1 SGHTA and CDR2 FQGNSA. The CDR3 has 15 amino acids. V shed 0 bases and J 0 bases; nucleotides not matched to a gene: 1. The CDR3 reads CASSLATSGSYEQYF. Written as DNA, the CDR3 is TGTGCCAGCAGCTTAGCAACTAGCGGCTCCTACGAGCAGTACTTC.

V and J are TRBV9 and TRBJ1-6, with TRBD1 matching over 9 bases. The V gene end was trimmed by 0 bases and the J gene end by 5 bases; junction bases not matched to a gene: 9. There are 18 residues in the CDR3. Germline CDR1 reads SGDLS; CDR2 reads YYNGEE. The CDR3 here is CASSVDGQGNRNNSPLHF. In DNA form, the CDR3 reads TGTGCCAGCAGCGTAGATGGACAGGGGAACCGGAATAATTCACCCCTCCACTTT.

This clone was picked up many times. V usage is TRBV4-1 and J usage is TRBJ2-7, with D perhaps TRBD2 (6 bases). Trimming took off 4 bases at V and 2 bases at J, with 12 bases between the two ends. The CDR3 contains 14 residues. CDR1 is MGHRA, CDR2 YSYEKL, per germline. CDR3: CASSPRDLTYEQYF. The CDR3 nucleotides are TGCGCCAGCAGCCCCCGGGACTTGACCTACGAGCAGTACTTC.

V and J are TRBV2 and TRBJ1-5; 7 nucleotides align to TRBD1. This CDR3 has 14 residues. Trimming cost V 6 bases and J 5 bases; bases outside gene matches: 7. CDR1 and CDR2 (germline): SNHLY, FYNNEI. CDR3 coding DNA: TGTGCCAGCAGAGGGACAGACCCTTATCAGCCCCAGCATTTT. Residues: CASRGTDPYQPQHF.

V gene TRBV6-5 combines with J gene TRBJ2-2; possibly TRBD2 for D (6 bases). This CDR3 region has 16 residues. Germline lookup yields CDR1 MNHEY and CDR2 SVGAGI. V lost 0 bases, J lost 4 bases, and 12 bases lay in between. CDR3 protein: CASSYSSGLATGELFF. Here the CDR3 DNA reads TGTGCCAGCAGTTACTCGAGCGGGTTGGCCACCGGGGAGCTGTTTTTT.

The chain combines TRBV5-1 with TRBJ1-5; TRBD1 is a possible D gene (5 bases). The length of the CDR3 is 17 residues. Germline V gene lookup returns CDR1 SGHRS and CDR2 YFSETQ. V was cut by 0 bases and J by 0 bases, with 13 bases left in between. The CDR3 nucleotides read TGCGCCAGCAGCTTGGGCCCCCGGGGGGATAGCAATCAGCCCCAGCATTTT. It encodes CASSLGPRGDSNQPQHF. Full variable domain (missing parts from reference TRBV5-1 and TRBJ1-5): KAGVTQTPRYLIKTRGQQVTLSCSPISGHRSVSWYQQTPGQGLQFLFEYFSETQRNKGNFPGRFSGRQFSNSRSEMNVSTLELGDSALYLCASSLGPRGDSNQPQHFGDGTRLSIL.

This clone turned up a few times. The chain joins TRBV4-1 to TRBJ2-7; no definite D call. V was trimmed by 3 bases and J by 4 bases, leaving 10 bases between them. The CDR3 runs to 13 residues. In germline, CDR1 is MGHRA, CDR2 YSYEKL. The chain's CDR3 is CASSQYDKYEQYF. Written as DNA, the CDR3 is TGCGCCAGCAGCCAGTACGACAAGTACGAGCAGTACTTC.

This chain uses TRBV3-1 (or the pseudogene TRBV3-2) with TRBJ2-7, with 8 nucleotides matching TRBD1. Germline V gene lookup returns CDR1 LGHDT and CDR2 YNNKEL (reference sequence). The CDR3 is made up of 13 amino acids. Trimming took 0 bases from V and 13 from J; bases not matched to a gene: 8. The CDR3 protein is CASSQETGAPLYF. DNA for the CDR3: TGTGCCAGCAGCCAAGAGACAGGGGCCCCGCTATACTTC.

The rearrangement uses TRBV14 and TRBJ1-2; 7 nucleotides align to TRBD1. Germline V gene data show CDR1 as SGHDN and CDR2 as FVKESK. There are 14 residues in the CDR3. Trimming cost V 8 bases and J 4 bases; bases outside gene matches: 10. Written as DNA, the CDR3 is TGTGCCAGCTCAGCGCTACAGGGGATCTATGGCTACACCTTC. Its translation is CASSALQGIYGYTF.

The chain combines TRBV11-2 with TRBJ1-2, with D unclear. CDR3 length: 14 amino acids. CDR1 SGHAT and CDR2 FQNNGV come from the germline V gene. The V gene lost 4 bases and the J gene lost 8 bases, with 17 bases spanning the gap. The DNA for the CDR3 is TGTGCCAGCAGCTCTCACCTGTCAGTAATCGGCTACACCTTC. It codes for CASSSHLSVIGYTF.

The chain has TRBV10-3 and TRBJ2-7; 8 bases are a match to TRBD1. Germline CDR1 is ENHRY and CDR2 is SYGVKD. The CDR3 consists of 14 residues. V shed 5 bases and J 2 bases; nucleotides not matched to a gene: 5. The CDR3 region is CAISPGQGTYEQYF. Here the CDR3 DNA reads TGTGCCATCAGTCCAGGACAGGGAACCTACGAGCAGTACTTC.

This clone was detected only a few times. This sequence joins TRBV6-2 or TRBV6-3 and TRBJ2-7; TRBD2 matches 11 bases. The CDR3 is made up of 19 amino acids. V was pared by 2 bases and J by 3 bases, with 15 bases of the junction left unmatched. Germline lookup yields CDR1 MNHEY and CDR2 SVGEGT. CDR3 nucleotides: TGTGCCAGCAGTTACCCCACGACTAGCGGGAACCGAGATATCTACGAGCAGTACTTC. Protein product: CASSYPTTSGNRDIYEQYF.

V gene TRBV5-6 combines with J gene TRBJ1-3; weak D call: TRBD1 (5 bases). The V end lost 3 bases, the J end lost 11 bases, and 12 bases lay between the germline ends. The germline CDR1 and CDR2 sequences are SGHDT and YYEEEE. The CDR3 is 12 residues long. In nucleotides, the CDR3 is TGTGCCAGCAGCTCTACAGGCTTTCCCATATATTTT. Amino acids: CASSSTGFPIYF.

The chain couples TRBV7-6 to TRBJ1-1; 10 positions agree with TRBD1. The CDR3 consists of 18 residues. The V segment lost 3 bases and the J segment 4 bases; nucleotides outside the gene matches: 14. Germline values: CDR1 SGHVS, CDR2 FNYEAQ. The CDR3 reads CASSFSPGTGEGGTEAFF. CDR3 sequence (DNA): TGTGCCAGCAGCTTCTCCCCCGGGACAGGGGAAGGGGGCACTGAAGCTTTCTTT.

The chain employs TRBV27 and TRBJ2-3, with 7 positions matching TRBD2. Trimming took 4 bases from V and 3 from J; bases not matched to a gene: 4. This CDR3 contains 14 residues. The V gene's germline CDR1 is MNHEY and CDR2 SMNVEV (reference sequence). CDR3 coding DNA: TGTGCCAGCAGTTCTAGCGGACCTACAGATACGCAGTATTTT. Translating gives CASSSSGPTDTQYF.

In its sample, this clone was seen many times. This chain uses TRBV28 with TRBJ1-2; no clear D gene. Trimming took 4 bases from V and 2 from J, leaving 8 bases between them. Per germline, CDR1 MDHEN and CDR2 SYDVKM. There are 13 residues in the CDR3. The CDR3 protein is CASSSTENYGYTF. CDR3 coding DNA: TGTGCCAGCAGTTCCACAGAGAACTATGGCTACACCTTC.

The chain joins TRBV19 to TRBJ2-7; the match to TRBD1 covers 8 bases. Trimming at V came to 3 bases and at J to 6 bases, leaving 10 bases not matched to a gene. Germline V gives CDR1 LNHDA, CDR2 SQIVND (reference sequence). The CDR3 length is 15 residues. CDR3 nucleotides: TGTGCCAGTAGTATGAACGGACAGGGAAGAATCGAGCAGTACTTC. It yields the protein CASSMNGQGRIEQYF.

The genes are TRBV3-1 (or the pseudogene TRBV3-2) and TRBJ1-2; TRBD1 matches 10 bases. In germline, CDR1 is LGHDT, CDR2 YNNKEL (reference sequence). The CDR3 spans 15 residues. The trim removed 4 bases at V and 5 bases at J, leaving 7 bases unmatched. For the CDR3, the DNA is TGTGCCAGCAGCCCTCCTGACAGGGGGCGTTATGGCTACACCTTC. Translating gives CASSPPDRGRYGYTF.

This chain links TRBV7-9 with TRBJ2-1; TRBD2 agrees at 8 bases. From germline, CDR1 is SEHNR and CDR2 FQNEAQ (reference sequence). Trimming at V came to 0 bases and at J to 12 bases, leaving 16 bases not matched to a gene. The CDR3 extends over 17 amino acids. The CDR3 DNA reads TGTGCCAGCAGCTTAGCGCCTACCGGGACTAGGTTCTCGGGGCAGTTCTTC. Amino acids: CASSLAPTGTRFSGQFF.

This clone was observed a single time. The genes are TRBV18 and TRBJ1-2; the match to TRBD1 covers 7 bases. The CDR3 has 14 residues. CDR1 is KGHSH, CDR2 LQKENI, per germline. The junction had 5 bases not matched to a gene; V was cut back by 1 base and J by 6 bases. CDR3 nucleotides: TGTGCCAGCTCACCACAGGGGGCGAACAATGGCTACACCTTC. Protein product: CASSPQGANNGYTF. Full variable domain (remainder filled in from reference TRBV18 and TRBJ1-2): NAGVMQNPRHLVRRRGQEARLRCSPMKGHSHVYWYRQLPEEGLKFMVYLQKENIIDESGMPKERFSAEFPKEGPSILRIQQVVRGDSAAYFCASSPQGANNGYTFGSGTRLTVV.